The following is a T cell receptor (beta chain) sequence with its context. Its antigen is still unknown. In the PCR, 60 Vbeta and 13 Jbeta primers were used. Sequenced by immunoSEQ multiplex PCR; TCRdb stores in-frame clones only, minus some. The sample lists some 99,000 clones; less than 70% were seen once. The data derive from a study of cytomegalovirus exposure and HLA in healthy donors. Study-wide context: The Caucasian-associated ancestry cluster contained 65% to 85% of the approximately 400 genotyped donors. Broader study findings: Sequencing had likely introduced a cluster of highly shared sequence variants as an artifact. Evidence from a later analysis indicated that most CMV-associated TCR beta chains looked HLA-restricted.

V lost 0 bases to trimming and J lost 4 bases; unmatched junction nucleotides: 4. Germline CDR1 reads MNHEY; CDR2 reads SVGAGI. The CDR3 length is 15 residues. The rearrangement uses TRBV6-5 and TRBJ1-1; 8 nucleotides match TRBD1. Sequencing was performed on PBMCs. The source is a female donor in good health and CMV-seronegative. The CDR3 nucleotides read TGTGCCAGCAGTTACTCGACAGGGGAAGCCACTGAAGCTTTCTTT. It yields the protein CASSYSTGEATEAFF.